This TCR beta chain is from a study of T cell responses to AZD1222 COVID-19 vaccine. Study-wide context: Analysis merged second doses at about 4 or about 12 weeks.

This CDR3 has 16 amino acids. Germline V CDR1 and CDR2: MNHEY, SMNVEV (reference sequence). The junction had 8 bases not matched to a gene; V was cut back by 5 bases and J by 1 base. This table comes from immunoSEQ multiplex PCR, and its TCRdb copy is limited to in-frame clones, with some not included. The sample has 130,000 to 150,000 clones, about 92% seen once. V usage is TRBV27 and J usage is TRBJ2-3; 8 positions agree with TRBD2. The input for sequencing was peripheral blood, taken on day 0 of AZD1222 vaccination. This clonotype originated in an adult in good health. The CDR3 region has the DNA TGTGCCAGCAGTCCTCCGGGACTAGAAGGCACAGATACGCAGTATTTT. It codes for CASSPPGLEGTDTQYF.